This T cell receptor beta chain was obtained from a study of shared clonotypes between healthy human individuals. Findings and caveats of the study: Sharing across four donors was seen in around 5.1% of naive CD4 clonotypes.

TCRdb's table, derived via immunoSEQ multiplex PCR, lists solely in-frame clones and lacks some. The sample records roughly 1 million clones, 75% to 80% being singletons. This clone came up a few times. Its antigen remains unknown. This TCR derives from a man aged 18 to 29 in good health. Some clones in this sample may be carry-over from other donors' samples. Sequencing input: memory CD4+ T cells from PBMCs. Subset of the sample: CD45RA-negative fraction.

Here the CDR3 reads CSADMVNTEAFF. CDR3 in DNA: TGCAGCGCTGACATGGTGAACACTGAAGCTTTCTTT. The rearrangement uses TRBV29-1 and TRBJ1-1, with D uncertain. There are 12 residues in the CDR3. Germline V gene data show CDR1 as SQVTM and CDR2 as ANQGSEA. The V end lost 7 bases, the J end lost 0 bases, and 9 bases lay between the germline ends.